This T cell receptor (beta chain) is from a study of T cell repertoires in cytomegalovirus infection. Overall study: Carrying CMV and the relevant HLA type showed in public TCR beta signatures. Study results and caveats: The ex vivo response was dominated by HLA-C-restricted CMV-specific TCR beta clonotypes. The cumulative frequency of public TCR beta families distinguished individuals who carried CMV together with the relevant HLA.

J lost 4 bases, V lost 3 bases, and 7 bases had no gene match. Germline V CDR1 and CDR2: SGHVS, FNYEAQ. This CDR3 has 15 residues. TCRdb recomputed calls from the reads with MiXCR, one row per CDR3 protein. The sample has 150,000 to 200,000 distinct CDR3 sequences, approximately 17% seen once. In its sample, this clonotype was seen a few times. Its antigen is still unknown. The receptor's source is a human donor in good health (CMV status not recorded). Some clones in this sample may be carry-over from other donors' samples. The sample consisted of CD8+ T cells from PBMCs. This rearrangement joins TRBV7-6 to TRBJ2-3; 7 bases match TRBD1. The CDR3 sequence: CASSLNYDRADTQYF. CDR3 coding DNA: TGTGCCAGCAGCTTGAACTACGACAGGGCAGATACGCAGTATTTT.